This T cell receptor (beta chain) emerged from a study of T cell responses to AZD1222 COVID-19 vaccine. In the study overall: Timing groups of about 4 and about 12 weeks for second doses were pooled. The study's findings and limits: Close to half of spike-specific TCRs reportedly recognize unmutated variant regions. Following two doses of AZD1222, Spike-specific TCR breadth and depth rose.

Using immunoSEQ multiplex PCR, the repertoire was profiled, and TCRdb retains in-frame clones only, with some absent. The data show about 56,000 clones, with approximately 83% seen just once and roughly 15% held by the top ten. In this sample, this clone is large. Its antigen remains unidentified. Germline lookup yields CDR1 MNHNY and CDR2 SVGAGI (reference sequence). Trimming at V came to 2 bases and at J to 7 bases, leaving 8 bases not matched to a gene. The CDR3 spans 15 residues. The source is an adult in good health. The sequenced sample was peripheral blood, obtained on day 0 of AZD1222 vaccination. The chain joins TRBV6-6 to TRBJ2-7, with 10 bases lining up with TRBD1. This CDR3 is CASSYGLDRGEEQYF. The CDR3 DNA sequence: TGTGCCAGCAGTTACGGTCTGGACAGGGGGGAGGAGCAGTACTTC.